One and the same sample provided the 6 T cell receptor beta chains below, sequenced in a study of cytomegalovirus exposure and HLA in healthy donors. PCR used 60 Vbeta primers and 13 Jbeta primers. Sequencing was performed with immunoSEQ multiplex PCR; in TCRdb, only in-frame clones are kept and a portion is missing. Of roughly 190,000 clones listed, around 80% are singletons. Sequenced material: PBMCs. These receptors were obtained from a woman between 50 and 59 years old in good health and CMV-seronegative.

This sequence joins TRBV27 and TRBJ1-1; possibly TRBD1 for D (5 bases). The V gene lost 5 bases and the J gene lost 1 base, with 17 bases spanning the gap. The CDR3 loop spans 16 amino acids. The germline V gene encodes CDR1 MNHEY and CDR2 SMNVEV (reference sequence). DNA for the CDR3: TGTGCCAGCAGTGGGGTGGGGGGTCTTTGGAACACTGAAGCTTTCTTT. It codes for CASSGVGGLWNTEAFF.

CDR3 sequence: CASSEFVTGGGGGELFF. For the CDR3, the DNA is TGTGCCAGCAGTGAATTCGTAACAGGGGGCGGGGGCGGGGAGCTGTTTTTT. The V and J genes are TRBV2 and TRBJ2-2; 9 bases line up with TRBD1. Germline lookup yields CDR1 SNHLY and CDR2 FYNNEI. Trimming cost V 2 bases and J 7 bases; bases outside gene matches: 11. The CDR3 loop spans 17 amino acids.

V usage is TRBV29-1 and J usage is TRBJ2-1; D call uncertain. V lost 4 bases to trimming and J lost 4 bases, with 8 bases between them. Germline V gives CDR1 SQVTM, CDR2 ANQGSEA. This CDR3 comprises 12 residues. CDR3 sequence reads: CSVVADYNEQFF. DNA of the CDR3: TGCAGCGTTGTGGCCGATTACAATGAGCAGTTCTTC.

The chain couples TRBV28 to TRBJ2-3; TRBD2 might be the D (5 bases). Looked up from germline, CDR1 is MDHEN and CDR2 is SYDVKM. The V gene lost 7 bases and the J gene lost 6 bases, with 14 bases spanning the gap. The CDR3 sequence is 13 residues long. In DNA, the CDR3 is TGTGCCAGCATCGCGGGTTCGTTGGATACGCAGTATTTT. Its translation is CASIAGSLDTQYF.

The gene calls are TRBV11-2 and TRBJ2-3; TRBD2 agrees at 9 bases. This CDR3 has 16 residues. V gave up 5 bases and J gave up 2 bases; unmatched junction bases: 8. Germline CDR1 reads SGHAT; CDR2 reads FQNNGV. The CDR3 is CASSQGGGGATDTQYF. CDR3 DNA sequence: TGTGCCAGCAGCCAAGGAGGCGGGGGGGCCACAGATACGCAGTATTTT.

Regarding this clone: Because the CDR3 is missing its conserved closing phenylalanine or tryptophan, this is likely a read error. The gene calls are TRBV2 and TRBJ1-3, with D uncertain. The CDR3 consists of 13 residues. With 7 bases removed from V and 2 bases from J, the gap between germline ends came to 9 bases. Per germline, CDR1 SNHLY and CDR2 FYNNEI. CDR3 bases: TGTGCCAGCAATAGACAAACTGGAAACACCATATATCTT. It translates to CASNRQTGNTIYL.